The text below deals with one T cell receptor (beta chain). The TCRbeta library incorporated unique molecular identifiers. From the PCR reads, TCRdb called clonotypes with MiXCR, one entry per CDR3 protein. Of nearly 400,000 distinct CDR3 sequences in the sample, over 20% are singletons; the top ten hold less than 4.5%. With 4 bases clipped from V and 3 bases from J, the junction kept 4 bases outside the gene matches. The V gene's germline CDR1 is SQVTM and CDR2 ANQGSEA. The CDR3 is made up of 13 amino acids. The sample comes from a study of T-cell reconstitution after alpha-beta-depleted transplantation in children.

This receptor was taken from a human donor who donated a stem cell graft to a child with acute myeloid leukemia. The gene calls are TRBV29-1 and TRBJ2-7; 9 nucleotides agree with TRBD1. The sample here was PBMCs from the stem cell graft donor, taken from the stem cell graft. The CDR3 loop reads CSVATGGNYEQYF. Written as DNA, the CDR3 is TGCAGCGTTGCGACAGGGGGAAACTACGAGCAGTACTTC.